A selection of T cell receptor beta chains follows, all from one sample in a study of shared clonotypes between healthy human individuals. Measured with immunoSEQ multiplex PCR; TCRdb has only the in-frame clones, and not every one. In the table there are around 1.4 million clones, approximately 98.5% of which are singletons. The sequencing sample was made of naive CD4+ T cells sorted from blood. The receptors were gathered from a man younger than 40 in good health. Each CDR3 is given with its conserved first and last residue. D genes are given only for firm matches. Size tells how often a clone was seen (once, few, many) or the class of an expanded clone, and some rows leave it out.

D gene: .
V gene: TRBV6-1
J gene: TRBJ2-2
clone size: .
CDR3 DNA: TGTGCCAGCAGTGGGCAGGGCCCGAACACCGGGGAGCTGTTTTTT
CDR3 protein: CASSGQGPNTGELFF

D gene: .
V gene: TRBV7-2
J gene: TRBJ2-3
clone size: once
CDR3 DNA: TGTGCCAGCAGCTTAGGGGATCCTTCAGATACGCAGTATTTT
CDR3 protein: CASSLGDPSDTQYF

D gene: .
V gene: TRBV10-2
J gene: TRBJ1-2
clone size: .
CDR3 DNA: TGCGCCAGCAGTGAGTTGGCTAACTATGGCTACACCTTC
CDR3 protein: CASSELANYGYTF

D gene: .
V gene: TRBV7-6
J gene: TRBJ2-2
clone size: .
CDR3 DNA: TGTGCCAGCAGCTTCCTTAGGGGGGACGGGGAGCTGTTTTTT
CDR3 protein: CASSFLRGDGELFF

D gene: TRBD1
V gene: TRBV6-6
J gene: TRBJ2-7
clone size: once
CDR3 DNA: TGTGCCAGCCGGGACAGGAGGTCTTACGAGCAGTACTTC
CDR3 protein: CASRDRRSYEQYF

D gene: .
V gene: TRBV18
J gene: TRBJ1-4
clone size: .
CDR3 DNA: TGTGCCAGCTCACCAATAAAGGCAGAGAATGAAAAACTGTTTTTT
CDR3 protein: CASSPIKAENEKLFF

D gene: .
V gene: TRBV9
J gene: TRBJ2-5
clone size: .
CDR3 DNA: TGTGCCAGCAGCGTAGGCCGAGTGGTTGCGGAGACCCAGTACTTC
CDR3 protein: CASSVGRVVAETQYF

D gene: .
V gene: TRBV7-6
J gene: TRBJ2-7
clone size: .
CDR3 DNA: TGTGCCAGCAGCTTAGGTTCGTCGGGAGCCGGCGAGCAGTACTTC
CDR3 protein: CASSLGSSGAGEQYF

D gene: .
V gene: TRBV9
J gene: TRBJ2-1
clone size: .
CDR3 DNA: TGTGCCAGCGGTGAGAGGTCTTCCTACAATGAGCAGTTCTTC
CDR3 protein: CASGERSSYNEQFF

D gene: .
V gene: TRBV6-1
J gene: TRBJ2-7
clone size: .
CDR3 DNA: TGTGCCAGCAGTGAACGAATCGGAATTTCCTACGAGCAGTACTTC
CDR3 protein: CASSERIGISYEQYF

D gene: .
V gene: TRBV6-5
J gene: TRBJ2-7
clone size: .
CDR3 DNA: TGTGCCAGCAGTCCACTACTGGTCAGATCCTACGAGCAGTACTTC
CDR3 protein: CASSPLLVRSYEQYF

D gene: .
V gene: TRBV11-2
J gene: TRBJ2-5
clone size: .
CDR3 DNA: TGTGCCAGCAGCCCGACGGACGTGGAGACCCAGTACTTC
CDR3 protein: CASSPTDVETQYF

D gene: .
V gene: TRBV11-2
J gene: TRBJ2-5
clone size: .
CDR3 DNA: TGTGCCAGCAGCTTGGGGCAGGCCCAGTACTTC
CDR3 protein: CASSLGQAQYF

D gene: .
V gene: TRBV7-3
J gene: TRBJ1-1
clone size: .
CDR3 DNA: TGTGCCAGCAGCGCAGGCGGGGAAGCTTTCTTT
CDR3 protein: CASSAGGEAFF

D gene: TRBD1
V gene: TRBV29-1
J gene: TRBJ1-1
clone size: .
CDR3 DNA: TGCAGCGTTTCGGACAGGACTGAAGCTTTCTTT
CDR3 protein: CSVSDRTEAFF

D gene: .
V gene: TRBV7-9
J gene: TRBJ2-1
clone size: .
CDR3 DNA: TGTGCCAGCATACCCTCCGGGTCTGCGGGCGGAGGGGTTTACAATGAGCAGTTCTTC
CDR3 protein: CASIPSGSAGGGVYNEQFF

D gene: TRBD2
V gene: TRBV4-1
J gene: TRBJ2-2
clone size: .
CDR3 DNA: TGCGCCAGCAGCCAGTACCCGGGACTAGCAAAAACCGGGGAGCTGTTTTTT
CDR3 protein: CASSQYPGLAKTGELFF

D gene: .
V gene: TRBV5-1
J gene: TRBJ1-1
clone size: .
CDR3 DNA: TGCGCCAGCAGCTTGGCGAGGGAGGTCACTGAAGCTTTCTTT
CDR3 protein: CASSLAREVTEAFF

D gene: .
V gene: TRBV7-2
J gene: TRBJ2-3
clone size: .
CDR3 DNA: TGTGCCAGCAGCCGGAAAAGGGACGCCTACACAGATACGCAGTATTTT
CDR3 protein: CASSRKRDAYTDTQYF

D gene: .
V gene: TRBV14
J gene: TRBJ2-1
clone size: .
CDR3 DNA: TGTGCCAGCAGCCAAGGATGGACGAAGTACGACAATGAGCAGTTCTTC
CDR3 protein: CASSQGWTKYDNEQFF

D gene: TRBD2
V gene: TRBV11-3
J gene: TRBJ2-7
clone size: .
CDR3 DNA: TGTGCCAGCAGCACCGGACTAGCGGACCCCTACGAGCAGTACTTC
CDR3 protein: CASSTGLADPYEQYF

D gene: .
V gene: TRBV6-5
J gene: TRBJ1-5
clone size: .
CDR3 DNA: TGTGCCAGCAGTGCACAGATTAATAGCAATCAGCCCCAGCATTTT
CDR3 protein: CASSAQINSNQPQHF

D gene: .
V gene: TRBV7-6
J gene: TRBJ2-2
clone size: .
CDR3 DNA: TGTGCCAGCGGGGGGACGAACACCGGGGAGCTGTTTTTT
CDR3 protein: CASGGTNTGELFF

D gene: .
V gene: TRBV19
J gene: TRBJ2-7
clone size: .
CDR3 DNA: TGTGCCAGTAGTCGAGACGGGGGACACTACGAGCAGTACTTC
CDR3 protein: CASSRDGGHYEQYF

D gene: TRBD1
V gene: TRBV5-6
J gene: TRBJ1-1
clone size: .
CDR3 DNA: TGTGCCAGCAGCTTGGTTGCAGGACAGGGAAATTGGGTTGAAGCTTTCTTT
CDR3 protein: CASSLVAGQGNWVEAFF

D gene: .
V gene: TRBV6-5
J gene: TRBJ1-5
clone size: .
CDR3 DNA: TGTGCCAGCAGTTACTCGGCAGATCCCAATCAGCCCCAGCATTTT
CDR3 protein: CASSYSADPNQPQHF

D gene: .
V gene: TRBV2
J gene: TRBJ2-7
clone size: .
CDR3 DNA: TGTGCCAGCAGCATCCTCTACGAGCAGTACTTC
CDR3 protein: CASSILYEQYF

D gene: .
V gene: TRBV7-2
J gene: TRBJ2-7
clone size: .
CDR3 DNA: TGTGCCAGCAGCCTGACTAGATCGTCCTACGAGCAGTACTTC
CDR3 protein: CASSLTRSSYEQYF

D gene: TRBD1
V gene: TRBV6-5
J gene: TRBJ2-3
clone size: .
CDR3 DNA: TGTGCCAGCACCCCGGCCAGGGGGCGGCCAGATACGCAGTATTTT
CDR3 protein: CASTPARGRPDTQYF

D gene: TRBD2
V gene: TRBV11-2
J gene: TRBJ2-1
clone size: .
CDR3 DNA: TGTGCCAGCAGCTCCTACACTAGCGGGAGCTCCTACAATGAGCAGTTCTTC
CDR3 protein: CASSSYTSGSSYNEQFF

D gene: .
V gene: TRBV5-1
J gene: TRBJ1-5
clone size: .
CDR3 DNA: TGCGCCAGCAGCTTGGATGGGTTGGATAGCAATCAGCCCCAGCATTTT
CDR3 protein: CASSLDGLDSNQPQHF

D gene: TRBD1
V gene: TRBV18
J gene: TRBJ2-5
clone size: .
CDR3 DNA: TGTGCCAGCTCACCGACAGGGGGCCATTGGGAGACCCAGTACTTC
CDR3 protein: CASSPTGGHWETQYF

D gene: .
V gene: TRBV7-2
J gene: TRBJ2-3
clone size: once
CDR3 DNA: TGTGCCAGCAGCTTAGGGGCCAGGGTCACTAGCACAGATACGCAGTATTTT
CDR3 protein: CASSLGARVTSTDTQYF

D gene: .
V gene: TRBV29-1
J gene: TRBJ1-1
clone size: .
CDR3 DNA: TGCAGCGGGATAGACGGGGGCACTGAAGCTTTCTTT
CDR3 protein: CSGIDGGTEAFF

D gene: .
V gene: TRBV7-2
J gene: TRBJ2-7
clone size: .
CDR3 DNA: TGTGCCAGCAGCCCCCCGGTACTCACCCACGAGCAGTACTTC
CDR3 protein: CASSPPVLTHEQYF